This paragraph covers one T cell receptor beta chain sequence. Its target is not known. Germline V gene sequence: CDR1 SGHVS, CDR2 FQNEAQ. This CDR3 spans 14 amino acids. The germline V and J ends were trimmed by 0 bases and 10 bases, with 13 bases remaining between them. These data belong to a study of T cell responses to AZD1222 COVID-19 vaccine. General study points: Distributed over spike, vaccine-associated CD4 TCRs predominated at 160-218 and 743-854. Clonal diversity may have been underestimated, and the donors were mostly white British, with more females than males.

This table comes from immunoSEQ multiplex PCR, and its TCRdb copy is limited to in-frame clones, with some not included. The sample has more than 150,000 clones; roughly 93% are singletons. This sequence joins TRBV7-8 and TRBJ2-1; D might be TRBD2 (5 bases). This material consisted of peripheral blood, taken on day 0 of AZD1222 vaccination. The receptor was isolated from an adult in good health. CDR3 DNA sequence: TGTGCCAGCAGCTTAGCGGGAGAGGCGAAGGAGCAGTTCTTC. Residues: CASSLAGEAKEQFF.